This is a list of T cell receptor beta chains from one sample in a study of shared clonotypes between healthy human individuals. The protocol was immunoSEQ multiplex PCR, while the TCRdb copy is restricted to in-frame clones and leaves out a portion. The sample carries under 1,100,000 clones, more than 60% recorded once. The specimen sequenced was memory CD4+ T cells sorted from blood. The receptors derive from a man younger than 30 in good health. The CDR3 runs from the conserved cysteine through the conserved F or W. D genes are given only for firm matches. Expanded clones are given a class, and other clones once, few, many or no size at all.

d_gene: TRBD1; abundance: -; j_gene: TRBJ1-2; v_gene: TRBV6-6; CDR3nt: TGTGCCAGCAGTTACTCGACAGGGAAATATGGCTACACCTTC; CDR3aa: CASSYSTGKYGYTF
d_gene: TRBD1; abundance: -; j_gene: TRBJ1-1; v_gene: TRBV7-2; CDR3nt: TGTGCCAGCAGCTTATGGACAGGGAGTAACACTGAAGCTTTCTTT; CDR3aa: CASSLWTGSNTEAFF
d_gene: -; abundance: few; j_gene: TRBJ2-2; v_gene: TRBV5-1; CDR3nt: TGCGCCAGCAGCCAACTACAGGGGAACACCGGGGAGCTGTTTTTT; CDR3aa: CASSQLQGNTGELFF
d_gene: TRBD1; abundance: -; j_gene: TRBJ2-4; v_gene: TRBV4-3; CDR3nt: TGCGCCAGCAGCCAGGGTACAGGGGGTGCCAAAAACATTCAGTACTTC; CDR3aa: CASSQGTGGAKNIQYF
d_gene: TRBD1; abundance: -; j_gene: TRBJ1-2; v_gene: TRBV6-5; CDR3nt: TGTGCCAGCAGTTACTTGGACAGGGATCTATATGGCTACACCTTC; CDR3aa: CASSYLDRDLYGYTF
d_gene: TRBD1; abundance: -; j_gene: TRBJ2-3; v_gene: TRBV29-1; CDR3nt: TGCAGCGTTGAGTTTCCCAGGGGGAGCACAGATACGCAGTATTTT; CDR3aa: CSVEFPRGSTDTQYF
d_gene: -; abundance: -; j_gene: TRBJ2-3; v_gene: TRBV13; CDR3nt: TGTGCCAGCAGCTTAATCAGCGCCACAGATACGCAGTATTTT; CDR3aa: CASSLISATDTQYF
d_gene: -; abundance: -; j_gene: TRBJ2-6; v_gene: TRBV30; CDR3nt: TGTGCCTGGAGTGTAGGGGAGGGGGCCAACGTCCTGACTTTC; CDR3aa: CAWSVGEGANVLTF
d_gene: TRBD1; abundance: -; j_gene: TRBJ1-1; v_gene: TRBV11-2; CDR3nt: TGTGCCAGCAGCTTTGGAGGGGGCGGCACTGAAGCTTTCTTT; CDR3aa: CASSFGGGGTEAFF
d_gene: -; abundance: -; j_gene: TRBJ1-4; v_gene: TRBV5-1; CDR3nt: TGCGCCAGCAGTAGATCAACTAATGAAAAACTGTTTTTT; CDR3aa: CASSRSTNEKLFF
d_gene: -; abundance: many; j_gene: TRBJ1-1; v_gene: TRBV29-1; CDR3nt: TGCAGCGTCACCCCGGAGAACACTGAAGCTTTCTTT; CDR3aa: CSVTPENTEAFF
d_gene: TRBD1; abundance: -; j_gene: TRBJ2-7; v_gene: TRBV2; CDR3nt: TGTGCCAGCCCCCAAATTAGGAGGAGAGACAGGGGGCGGCACGAGCAGTACTTC; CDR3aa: CASPQIRRRDRGRHEQYF
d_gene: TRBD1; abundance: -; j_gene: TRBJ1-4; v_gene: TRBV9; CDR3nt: TGTGCCAGCAGCGTACGGGACAGCGGTGGGAAACTGTTTTTT; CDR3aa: CASSVRDSGGKLFF
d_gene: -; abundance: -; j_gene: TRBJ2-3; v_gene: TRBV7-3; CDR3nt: TGTGCCAGCAGCTCCCAGGGGGGAACGCAGTATTTT; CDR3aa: CASSSQGGTQYF
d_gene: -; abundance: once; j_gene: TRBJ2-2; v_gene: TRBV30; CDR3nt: TGTGCCTCCCCACGTGGGGTTTACGGGCCCGGGGAGCTGTTTTTT; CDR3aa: CASPRGVYGPGELFF
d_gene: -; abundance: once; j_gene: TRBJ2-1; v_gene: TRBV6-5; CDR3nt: TGTGCCAGCAGTTACTCGGGTTTAGGAGAGCAGTTCTTC; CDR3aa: CASSYSGLGEQFF
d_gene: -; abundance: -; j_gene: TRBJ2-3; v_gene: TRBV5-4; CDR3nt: TGTGCCAGCAGCTTGGAGTGGGCAGATACGCAGTATTTT; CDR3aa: CASSLEWADTQYF
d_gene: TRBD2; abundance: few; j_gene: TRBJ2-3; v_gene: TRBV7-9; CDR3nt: TGTGCCAGCAGCTCCCTAGCGGGAGGAGTGGATACGCAGTATTTT; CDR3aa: CASSSLAGGVDTQYF
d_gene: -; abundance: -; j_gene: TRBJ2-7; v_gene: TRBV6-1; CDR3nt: TGTGCCAGCAGTACTACAATGGTGTACTTC; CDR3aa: CASSTTMVYF
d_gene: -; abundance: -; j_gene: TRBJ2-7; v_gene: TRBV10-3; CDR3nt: TGTGCCATCAGTCTCAGCGAAATCTACGAGCAGTACTTC; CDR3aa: CAISLSEIYEQYF
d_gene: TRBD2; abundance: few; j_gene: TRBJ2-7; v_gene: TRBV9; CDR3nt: TGTGCCAGCAGCGTAGGGGCCGGGGGGAATTACTACGAGCAGTACTTC; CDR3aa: CASSVGAGGNYYEQYF
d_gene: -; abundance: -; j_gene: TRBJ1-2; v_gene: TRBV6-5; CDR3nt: TGTGCCAGCAGTTACACACGGGATGGTGGCTACACCTTC; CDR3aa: CASSYTRDGGYTF
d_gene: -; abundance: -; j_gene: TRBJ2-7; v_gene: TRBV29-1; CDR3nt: TGCAGCGTGGCGACTACCTCCGGCGAGCAGTACTTC; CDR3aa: CSVATTSGEQYF
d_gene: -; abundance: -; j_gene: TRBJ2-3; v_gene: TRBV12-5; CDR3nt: TGTGCTAGTGGGAATTCCGATACGCAGTATTTT; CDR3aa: CASGNSDTQYF
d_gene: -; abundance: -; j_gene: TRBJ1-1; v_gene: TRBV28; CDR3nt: TGTGCCACCACCCCCCCGCAGAACACTGAAGCTTTCTTT; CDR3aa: CATTPPQNTEAFF
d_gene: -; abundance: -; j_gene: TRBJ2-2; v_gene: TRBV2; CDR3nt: TGTGCCAGCAGCCCCGTAAACACCGGGGAGCTGTTTTTT; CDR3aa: CASSPVNTGELFF
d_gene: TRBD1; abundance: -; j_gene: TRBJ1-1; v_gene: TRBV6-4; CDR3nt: TGTGCCAGCAGGAGGGACAGCCGGAACACTGAAGCTTTCTTT; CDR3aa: CASRRDSRNTEAFF
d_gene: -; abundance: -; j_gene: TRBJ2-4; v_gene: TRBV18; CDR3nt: TGTGCCAGCTCACCACCGGCAGGCCTAAACATTCAGTACTTC; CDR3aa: CASSPPAGLNIQYF
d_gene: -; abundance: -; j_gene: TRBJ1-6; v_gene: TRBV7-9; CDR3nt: TGTGCCAGCTGTTCGGACAGCAACTATAATTCACCCCTCCACTTT; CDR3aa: CASCSDSNYNSPLHF
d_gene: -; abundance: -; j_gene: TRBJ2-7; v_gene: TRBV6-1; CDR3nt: TGTGCCAGCAGTAGGGACGGCCTTTCCTACGAGCAGTACTTC; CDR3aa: CASSRDGLSYEQYF
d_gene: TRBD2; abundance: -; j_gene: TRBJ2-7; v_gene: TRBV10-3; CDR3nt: TGTGCCATCAGTGAGTCAAGCGGGAGGATTTCCTACGAGCAGTACTTC; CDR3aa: CAISESSGRISYEQYF
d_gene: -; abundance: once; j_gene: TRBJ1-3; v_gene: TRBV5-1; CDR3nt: TGCGCCAGCAGCTTGGGACCGTCTGGAAACACCATATATTTT; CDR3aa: CASSLGPSGNTIYF
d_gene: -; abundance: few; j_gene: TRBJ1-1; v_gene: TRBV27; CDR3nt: TGTGCCAGCAGCCGGCCGAACACTGAAGCTTTCTTT; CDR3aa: CASSRPNTEAFF